This T cell receptor beta chain was identified during a study of T cell responses to AZD1222 COVID-19 vaccine. V was pared by 4 bases and J by 0 bases, with 19 bases between. The CDR3 is 18 amino acids. Germline V gene sequence: CDR1 LNHDA, CDR2 SQIVND (reference sequence). Method: immunoSEQ multiplex PCR; TCRdb's copy keeps in-frame clones and lacks some. The sample carries 150,000 to 160,000 clones, about nine tenths recorded once. The TCR originated in an adult in good health. The sequenced sample was peripheral blood, obtained on day 0 of MenACWY control vaccination. V usage is TRBV19 and J usage is TRBJ1-5; the D gene is possibly TRBD1 (5 bases). The CDR3 DNA is TGTGCCAGTAGTAGCTCGGACACAATTAAATATAGCAATCAGCCCCAGCATTTT. The encoded protein is CASSSSDTIKYSNQPQHF.